This T cell receptor beta chain stems from a study of T cells in Graves' hyperthyroidism and ophthalmopathy. Overall study findings and caveats: Before onset, ophthalmopathy was predicted by the model a median approximately 6.7 months earlier.

Amplification targeted TCR beta CDR3 regions from RNA transcripts. Researchers ran a first-round RT-PCR on the TCR CDR3 using the HTBI primer set. TCRdb reanalysed the multiplex PCR reads using MiXCR and keeps one entry per CDR3 protein. The sample includes about 560,000 distinct CDR3 sequences, approximately 14% of them seen just once. This clonotype was observed a handful of times. Its antigen remains unknown. V was clipped by 6 bases and J by 7 bases; unmatched bases: 11. Germline values: CDR1 ENHRY, CDR2 SYGVKD. The CDR3 contains 14 residues. The sequenced sample consisted of blood. The chain uses TRBV10-3 and TRBJ1-2; TRBD1 agrees at 7 bases. This sequence originates from a woman aged 40 to 50 with Graves' hyperthyroidism. The CDR3, as DNA: TGTGCCATCAGCGCGGTAGGACAGGAAGGTGGCTACACCTTC. As protein: CAISAVGQEGGYTF.